This T cell receptor beta chain was recovered during a study of blood T cell repertoires in COVID-19. As for the study in general: PBMCs, B-cell-depleted T cells, or T cells were the source of the cDNA or gDNA that made up the material.

CDR1 and CDR2 from the germline V gene are MDHEN and SYDVKM. The CDR3 has 14 amino acids. J was trimmed by 2 bases and V by 6 bases; bases with no gene match: 6. Using immunoSEQ multiplex PCR, the repertoire was profiled, and TCRdb retains in-frame clones only, with some absent. Of 65,000 to 90,000 clones in the sample, roughly 85% were seen once. The specimen was peripheral blood. The receptor comes from a man between 60 and 75 years old with active or convalescent COVID-19. The chain employs TRBV28 and TRBJ2-7, with TRBD2 matching 8 bases. CDR3 DNA sequence: TGTGCCAGCAGCCTAGCGGGCGGACCCTACGAGCAGTACTTC. It is translated as CASSLAGGPYEQYF.